This T cell receptor (beta chain) was profiled in a study of vaccination effects on CD4 cells after COVID-19. Clones were read by immunoSEQ multiplex PCR, and TCRdb kept only the in-frame ones, dropping some. The sample yields about 71,000 clones, about 80% seen once. After expansion with viral peptide pools in the ViraFEST assay, antigen-specific CD4+ T cells were sequenced. The culture ran for 10 to 11 days, and then CD4+ T cells were isolated. Vaccine recipients, nucleocapsid antibody negative, had no prior SARS-CoV-2 infection. As concerns this clone: Antigen specificity is unknown.

The source is a human donor who received a COVID-19 vaccine. The source was CD4+ T cells from PBMCs cultured with SARS-CoV-2 spike peptides, collected before COVID-19 vaccination.

The CDR3 region is CASSPTGLQPQHF. As DNA, the CDR3 is TGTGCCAGTAGCCCGACAGGGCTACAGCCCCAGCATTTT. The chain is built from TRBV19 and TRBJ1-5; 7 bases agree with TRBD1. The length of the CDR3 is 13 residues. Per germline, CDR1 LNHDA and CDR2 SQIVND (reference sequence). The trim removed 6 bases at V and 7 bases at J, leaving 6 bases unmatched.